These T cell receptor beta chains were read from a single sample in a study of cytomegalovirus exposure and HLA in healthy donors. Here immunoSEQ multiplex PCR was the method, and the copy in TCRdb shows in-frame clones only, minus some. In total, the table holds 49,000 or so clones. What was sequenced was PBMCs. These receptors all come from a man between 35 and 55 years old in good health and CMV-seropositive. Each CDR3 is given without its conserved first and last residue. The D gene is left open where the match is weak.

j_gene	d_gene	v_gene	CDR3aa
TRBJ2-2	.	TRBV25-1	ASSDRGAGELF
TRBJ2-3	TRBD2	TRBV13	ASRIAGGDTQY
TRBJ2-3	TRBD2	TRBV5-1	AGRTSGDPTDTQY
TRBJ1-1	.	TRBV5-1	ASSTGGSTEAF
TRBJ2-5	.	TRBV20-1	SARVAETQY
TRBJ2-1	.	TRBV2	ASMELRLPNEQF
TRBJ2-1	TRBD2	TRBV25-1	ASSEARGGGNEQF
TRBJ2-7	TRBD1	TRBV15	ATSRPRDRANEQY
TRBJ2-7	TRBD2	TRBV2	ASRLAPLAGAEEQY
TRBJ1-3	.	TRBV14	ASSQAGFSVGNTIY
TRBJ2-3	TRBD1	TRBV25-1	ASSEFGRGIERTDTQY
TRBJ2-5	.	TRBV5-1	ASSTGQETQY
TRBJ1-2	.	TRBV11-2	ASSLGGANYGYT
TRBJ1-1	.	TRBV6-1	ASSRGSGNTEAF
TRBJ1-1	.	TRBV12-5	ASGPPGSGNTEAF
TRBJ2-2	.	TRBV7-6	ASSLVGGSHTGELF
TRBJ1-1	.	TRBV6-5	AIQDNMNTEAF
TRBJ2-2	TRBD1	TRBV7-9	ASSTGTAGELF
TRBJ2-2	TRBD2	TRBV7-9	ASSLGTSGRDPNTGELF
TRBJ2-5	TRBD1	TRBV6-1	ASSEASTGGRETQY
TRBJ2-2	.	TRBV11-2	ASSPRGAGDTGELF
TRBJ1-3	.	TRBV7-8	ASSLYRPSGNTIY
TRBJ2-7	TRBD1	TRBV13	ASSLEGTGSKQY
TRBJ2-1	.	TRBV19	ASSIGGGNQYNEQF
TRBJ2-3	.	TRBV18	ASSPPQGSINTDTQY
TRBJ2-1	TRBD1	TRBV7-9	ASSLAGTGNEQF
TRBJ2-3	.	TRBV20-1	SAPSGHTQY
TRBJ1-1	.	TRBV5-5	ASSLVPEMNTEAF
TRBJ1-5	TRBD1	TRBV13	ASSSRQGGQPQH
TRBJ1-2	TRBD1	TRBV18	ASSPKAGTVYGYT
TRBJ2-2	TRBD1	TRBV27	ASSRWTGADTGELF
TRBJ2-5	TRBD2	TRBV13	ASSLEAGGPQETQY
TRBJ1-2	.	TRBV11-2	ASSLTSANYGYT
TRBJ2-7	.	TRBV12-2	ASRLGERSSYEQY
TRBJ1-5	.	TRBV5-1	ASSLLTGSNQPQH
TRBJ2-6	.	TRBV4-3	ASSHGQYSGANVLT
TRBJ2-3	TRBD1	TRBV7-8	ASSTGQGADTQY
TRBJ1-4	.	TRBV6-5	ASSYDGKLF
TRBJ2-6	TRBD2	TRBV28	ASSLDLADSLSGANVLT
TRBJ1-1	.	TRBV20-1	SAPRDPEAF
TRBJ2-5	TRBD1	TRBV19	ASSPQTGVQTQY
TRBJ2-2	.	TRBV11-3	ASGPGGFANTGELF
TRBJ2-5	.	TRBV4-1	ASSQGSLETQY
TRBJ2-7	.	TRBV27	ASSPRVRWDEQY
TRBJ2-1	TRBD2	TRBV15	ATRLASTNEQF
TRBJ1-2	.	TRBV21-1	ASSKGNPRYGYT
TRBJ2-1	TRBD2	TRBV18	ASSPPDAGGQNNEQF
TRBJ1-2	.	TRBV5-1	ASSLADSNYGYT
TRBJ2-5	.	TRBV29-1	SVDSLWVQETQY
TRBJ2-6	.	TRBV6-5	ASSLISSGANVLT
TRBJ2-7	TRBD1	TRBV28	ASSLETGTYEQY
TRBJ1-1	.	TRBV30	AWSISRVEAF
TRBJ2-5	.	TRBV4-2	ASSQGLTVQETQY
TRBJ2-6	.	TRBV7-9	ASSLGEWGRAGANVLT
TRBJ2-1	.	TRBV5-1	ASSLGDRHNEQF
TRBJ2-1	.	TRBV5-1	ASSLEQGEQF